The next 25 T cell receptor beta chains were all read from a single sample in a study of T-cell reconstitution after alpha-beta-depleted transplantation in children. This sample's TCRbeta library carried unique molecular identifier barcodes. TCRdb re-analysed the PCR reads in MiXCR, keeping a single row per CDR3 protein. The table includes approximately 82,000 distinct CDR3 sequences, 15% detected once. The sequences come from PBMCs, mostly from graft donor cells, collected 180 days after TCRalphabeta/CD19-depleted stem cell transplant. These receptors all stem from a male patient aged 2-15 years who had a stem cell transplant for acute lymphoblastic leukemia, so the T cells may come from the graft donor.

Only a few counts were recorded for this clonotype. The CDR3 carries no conserved terminal phenylalanine or tryptophan, so it likely arises from a read error. The DNA is left out, because the CDR3 cannot be placed on it with certainty; the CDR3 is given as TCRdb lists it. J is TRBJ1-1 and V is TRBV6-4; the D call of TRBD1 is as the table states it, not checked on the DNA. The CDR3 spans 9 amino acids, including both terminal residues. Germline V gives CDR1 MRHNA, CDR2 SNTAGT. CDR3 residues: CASGVSGCL.

The sample holds a few counts of this clonotype. The chain employs TRBV5-6 and TRBJ2-5, with D perhaps matching TRBD2 (5 bases). The germline V gene has CDR1 SGHDT and CDR2 YYEEEE. The CDR3 extends over 13 amino acids. V was cut by 3 bases and J by 5 bases, with 11 bases left in between. CDR3 region: CASSSTRHETQYF. The CDR3, as DNA: TGTGCCAGCAGCTCAACTAGGCATGAGACCCAGTACTTC. Filled out from reference TRBV5-6 and TRBJ2-5, the complete variable domain reads DAGVTQSPTHLIKTRGQQVTLRCSPKSGHDTVSWYQQALGQGPQFIFQYYEEEERQRGNFPDRFSGHQFPNYSSELNVNALLLGDSALYLCASSSTRHETQYFGPGTRLLVL.

This clonotype was counted a few times. The chain combines TRBV5-1 with TRBJ2-3; 9 positions agree with TRBD1. V lost 0 bases, J lost 1 base, and 6 bases stayed unmatched. The CDR3 extends over 17 amino acids. Per germline, CDR1 SGHRS and CDR2 YFSETQ. The CDR3 DNA is TGCGCCAGCAGCTTGGTTCGACAGGGGGGAGGCACAGATACGCAGTATTTT. Translation gives CASSLVRQGGGTDTQYF.

This clonotype was seen a few times. This chain connects TRBV7-9 to TRBJ2-5, with 12 bases matching TRBD2. The J segment lost 3 bases and the V segment lost 0 bases, leaving 2 bases of the junction unmatched. This CDR3 spans 16 amino acids. The V gene's germline CDR1 is SEHNR and CDR2 FQNEAQ (reference sequence). The CDR3 loop reads CASSLARTSGEETQYF. The CDR3 DNA sequence: TGTGCCAGCAGCTTAGCGAGGACTAGCGGGGAAGAGACCCAGTACTTC.

V and J are TRBV11-2 and TRBJ2-2, with 9 bases fitting TRBD2. There are 19 residues in the CDR3. Losses at the gene ends were 2 bases for V and 3 bases for J; bases not matched to a gene: 13. Germline CDR1 and CDR2: SGHAT and FQNNGV. Written as DNA, the CDR3 is TGTGCCAGCAGCTTATCTTTCCGGGAGCGGGGGGTGGACACCGGGGAGCTGTTTTTT. It is translated as CASSLSFRERGVDTGELFF.

The chain combines TRBV25-1 with TRBJ2-5; 7 nucleotides agree with TRBD2. The CDR3 consists of 17 residues. Trimming removed 4 bases from V and 5 bases from J; junction bases left unmatched: 16. The germline CDR1 and CDR2 sequences are MGHDK and SYGVNS. Here the CDR3 DNA reads TGTGCCAGCAGTGCCTCTCCACCTACTAGCGCCTCGGAGACCCAGTACTTC. It codes for CASSASPPTSASETQYF.

The rearrangement joins TRBV6-5 to TRBJ1-5; no clear D. The CDR3 is 15 residues long. The germline CDR1 and CDR2 sequences are MNHEY and SVGAGI. V lost 8 bases and J lost 4, with 18 bases in between. The DNA of the CDR3 is TGTGCCAGCGGATATCGAGGAGGGCTAAATCAGCCCCAGCATTTT. It yields the protein CASGYRGGLNQPQHF.

This clonotype has a count of ten or more. This chain connects TRBV4-3 to TRBJ1-1; D gene unclear. The CDR3 length is 14 residues. Trimming cost V 0 bases and J 4 bases, with 9 bases left between them. Germline lookup yields CDR1 LGHNA and CDR2 YSLEER. CDR3 protein: CASSQDMTITEAFF. In DNA, the CDR3 is TGCGCCAGCAGCCAAGATATGACGATCACTGAAGCTTTCTTT.

The chain recombines TRBV24-1 with TRBJ2-2; 7 bases map to TRBD1. The CDR3 has 17 residues. Looked up from germline, CDR1 is KGHDR and CDR2 is SFDVKD. The trim removed 5 bases at V and 0 bases at J, leaving 8 bases unmatched. The CDR3 spells CATSVPGGIPNTGELFF. Here the CDR3 DNA reads TGTGCCACCAGTGTCCCAGGGGGTATACCGAACACCGGGGAGCTGTTTTTT.

This clonotype was picked up many times. The chain employs TRBV12-3 or TRBV12-4 and TRBJ1-1; 11 bases line up with TRBD1. The CDR3 is made up of 16 amino acids. The V and J ends lost 5 bases and 0 bases, in that order; junction bases with no gene match: 5. This CDR3 is CASSLGQGAVNTEAFF. The DNA of the CDR3 is TGTGCCAGCAGTCTCGGACAGGGGGCGGTGAACACTGAAGCTTTCTTT.

This clonotype came up a few times. The chain joins TRBV5-1 to TRBJ2-7, with 8 bases matching TRBD2. Germline CDR1 and CDR2: SGHRS and YFSETQ. The CDR3 has 16 amino acids. Trimming removed 6 bases from V and 5 bases from J; junction bases left unmatched: 16. The chain's CDR3 is CASTRDNGGGFDEQYF. DNA of the CDR3: TGCGCCAGCACCCGAGATAACGGCGGGGGGTTCGACGAGCAGTACTTC.

J is TRBJ2-3 and V is TRBV20-1, with 10 bases aligning to TRBD2. CDR3 length: 18 residues. The ends lost 0 bases at V and 11 bases at J; junction bases unmatched: 20. Germline-derived CDR1 and CDR2 are DFQATT and SNEGSKA (reference sequence). The CDR3 protein is CSARETPSLAGAPRKQYF. CDR3 DNA: TGCAGTGCTAGAGAAACCCCGAGCCTAGCGGGGGCCCCCAGGAAGCAGTATTTT.

The V call is TRBV18, the J call TRBJ2-5, with D perhaps given as TRBD1 or TRBD2 (5 bases each). CDR3 size: 15 residues. V gave up 1 base and J gave up 2 bases, with 11 bases separating them. The germline V gene encodes CDR1 KGHSH and CDR2 LQKENI. CDR3 region: CASSPRDGVQETQYF. DNA for the CDR3: TGTGCCAGCTCACCACGGGACGGCGTACAAGAGACCCAGTACTTC.

V is TRBV7-9 and J is TRBJ2-1; 7 positions agree with TRBD2. Germline V gives CDR1 SEHNR, CDR2 FQNEAQ (reference sequence). The CDR3 spans 15 residues. The J segment lost 5 bases and the V segment lost 2 bases, leaving 6 bases of the junction unmatched. CDR3: CASSLPAGKHNEQFF. CDR3 bases: TGTGCCAGCAGCTTACCAGCGGGAAAACACAATGAGCAGTTCTTC.

DNA for the CDR3: TGTGCCAGCAGCCAAGGGGTAGGAGAGACCCAGTACTTC. The encoded protein is CASSQGVGETQYF. The chain links TRBV3-1 to TRBJ2-5; D is undetermined. Germline lookup yields CDR1 LGHDT and CDR2 YNNKEL (reference sequence). Trimming took 1 base from V and 4 from J, leaving 7 bases between them. The CDR3 extends over 13 amino acids.

V is TRBV5-1 and J is TRBJ2-3; tentative D call: TRBD1 (6 bases). The V end lost 4 bases, the J end lost 6 bases, and 15 bases lay between the germline ends. Germline V gene sequence: CDR1 SGHRS, CDR2 YFSETQ. CDR3 length equals 14 residues. CDR3 nucleotide sequence: TGCGCCAGCAGCGACGCGCAGGGGCCGGATACGCAGTATTTT. This codes for CASSDAQGPDTQYF.

The genes are TRBV6-5 and TRBJ2-1, with a possible D match to TRBD2 (6 bases). The CDR3 has 17 residues. Germline loops: CDR1 MNHEY, CDR2 SVGAGI. Trimming removed 0 bases from V and 4 bases from J, with 16 bases in between. In DNA, the CDR3 is TGTGCCAGCAGTTACTCGCTTGGGACTCGGGGTTACAATGAGCAGTTCTTC. This codes for CASSYSLGTRGYNEQFF.

This clonotype has only a few counts. The V gene is TRBV5-6, the J gene TRBJ1-2, with a tentative D call TRBD1 (5 bases). V lost 0 bases, J lost 4 bases, and 10 bases lay in between. Germline V gives CDR1 SGHDT, CDR2 YYEEEE. CDR3 length equals 14 residues. CDR3 in DNA: TGTGCCAGCAGCTTGGTTCGGGGGACCTATGGCTACACCTTC. Protein sequence: CASSLVRGTYGYTF.

This clonotype was counted ten times or more. The rearrangement joins TRBV5-1 to TRBJ2-2; 10 bases map to TRBD2. This CDR3 spans 16 amino acids. Trimming took 1 base from V and 5 from J; bases not matched to a gene: 5. In germline, CDR1 is SGHRS, CDR2 YFSETQ. CDR3 region: CASSLPTSGNTGELFF. In DNA, the CDR3 is TGCGCCAGCAGCTTGCCTACTAGCGGGAATACCGGGGAGCTGTTTTTT.

This clonotype was observed at least ten times. This rearrangement joins TRBV15 to TRBJ2-5; no clear D. Deletions cut 4 bases from V and 5 bases from J, with 14 bases between. Germline CDR1 is LNHNV and CDR2 is YYDKDF (reference sequence). The CDR3 is 14 amino acids. As DNA, the CDR3 is TGTGCCACCAGCAAGATGGTCGGTTCGGAGACCCAGTACTTC. The encoded protein is CATSKMVGSETQYF.

This clonotype was recorded a few times. This rearrangement joins TRBV7-2 to TRBJ2-3, with D hard to call. Germline V lookup: CDR1 SGHTA, CDR2 FQGNSA. The CDR3 runs to 13 residues. The V gene lost 6 bases and the J gene lost 2 bases, with 9 bases spanning the gap. The CDR3 here is CASSYGATDTQYF. CDR3 DNA sequence: TGTGCCAGCAGTTACGGAGCCACAGATACGCAGTATTTT.

This clonotype is a singleton in its sample. V gene TRBV7-7 combines with J gene TRBJ2-5; the D is unclear. Trimming removed 0 bases at V and 0 bases at J, with 8 bases between. Looked up from germline, CDR1 is SSHAT and CDR2 is FNYEAQ (reference sequence). The CDR3 is made up of 15 amino acids. CDR3 nucleotides: TGTGCCAGCAGCTTAGCGCAGCTAAACCAAGAGACCCAGTACTTC. Its protein is CASSLAQLNQETQYF.

This rearrangement joins TRBV20-1 to TRBJ2-1; 9 nucleotides line up with TRBD1. This CDR3 region has 14 residues. Trimming cost V 1 base and J 4 bases; bases outside gene matches: 2. Germline CDR1 reads DFQATT; CDR2 reads SNEGSKA (reference sequence). The CDR3 bases are TGCAGTGCTAGAGCCGGGACAGGGTACAATGAGCAGTTCTTC. Residues: CSARAGTGYNEQFF.

This clonotype was seen at least ten times. V is TRBV6-5 and J is TRBJ1-1; a possible D gene is TRBD1 (6 bases). Trimming left V 4 bases short and J 4 bases short, with 13 bases between. Germline-derived CDR1 and CDR2 are MNHEY and SVGAGI. CDR3 size: 14 residues. In DNA form, the CDR3 reads TGTGCCAGCAGTTTCACAGGGTCGAGCACTGAAGCTTTCTTT. Amino acids: CASSFTGSSTEAFF.

In its sample, this clonotype was seen a few times. The chain links TRBV11-1 to TRBJ2-2; the match to TRBD2 covers 15 bases. Germline V gives CDR1 SGHAT, CDR2 FQDESV (reference sequence). The CDR3 runs to 20 residues. J was trimmed by 1 base and V by 0 bases; bases with no gene match: 6. In DNA form, the CDR3 reads TGTGCCAGCAGCTTAGCGGTGGGACTAGCGGGGGGCCGGAACACCGGGGAGCTGTTTTTT. This sequence encodes CASSLAVGLAGGRNTGELFF.